One sample yielded the 8 T cell receptor beta chains listed below, sequenced in a study of OX40 agonist ivuxolimab in advanced cancers. The protocol was immunoSEQ multiplex PCR, while the TCRdb copy is restricted to in-frame clones and leaves out a portion. The data contain 70,000 or so clones, approximately 90% of them seen just once; the ten biggest clones take up less than 0.3%. Sequences were derived from CD4+ or CD8+ T cells sorted from blood, sampled in a trial of the OX40 agonist ivuxolimab. All receptors come from an adult with an advanced solid tumor such as melanoma, head and neck, liver or kidney cancer.

The V call is TRBV19, the J call TRBJ2-5; D gene ambiguous. The germline V gene encodes CDR1 LNHDA and CDR2 SQIVND (reference sequence). This CDR3 comprises 13 residues. V lost 5 bases to trimming and J lost 3 bases, with 10 bases between them. The CDR3 protein is CASSPGRKETQYF. CDR3 nucleotide sequence: TGTGCCAGTAGTCCAGGAAGGAAAGAGACCCAGTACTTC.

The genes are TRBV9 and TRBJ2-7, with a possible D match to TRBD1 (6 bases). Germline CDR1 SGDLS, CDR2 YYNGEE. This CDR3 spans 15 amino acids. V lost 1 base and J lost 0, with 11 bases in between. CDR3 nucleotides: TGTGCCAGCAGCGTAAACCCAGGGGCCTCCTACGAGCAGTACTTC. It yields the protein CASSVNPGASYEQYF.

The chain recombines TRBV12-5 with TRBJ2-6, with 8 bases fitting TRBD1. This CDR3 is 16 amino acids long. CDR1 is LGHNT and CDR2 is FRNRAP in the germline V gene. J lost 2 bases, V lost 4 bases, and 4 bases had no gene match. This chain's CDR3 is CASGSQGAPGANVLTF. Written as DNA, the CDR3 is TGTGCTAGTGGTTCTCAGGGGGCCCCTGGGGCCAACGTCCTGACTTTC.

The V and J genes are TRBV7-9 and TRBJ1-5; perhaps TRBD1 as D (5 bases). The germline CDR1 and CDR2 sequences are SEHNR and FQNEAQ (reference sequence). The V end was cut by 0 bases, the J end by 3 bases, with 6 bases between. The CDR3 spans 14 residues. The CDR3 DNA reads TGTGCCAGCAGCTTAGCGACAGTCAATCAGCCCCAGCATTTT. It codes for CASSLATVNQPQHF.

V is TRBV9 and J is TRBJ2-1; D is possibly TRBD2 (5 bases). V was shortened by 3 bases and J by 0 bases, with 10 bases between the two germline ends. Per germline, CDR1 SGDLS and CDR2 YYNGEE. This CDR3 is built from 15 residues. The CDR3 sequence: CASSGEAASYNEQFF. In nucleotides, the CDR3 is TGTGCCAGCAGCGGGGAAGCGGCCTCCTACAATGAGCAGTTCTTC.

This clone was recorded once. This chain connects TRBV11-2 to TRBJ2-1, with 12 bases fitting TRBD1. The trim removed 5 bases at V and 4 bases at J, leaving 15 bases unmatched. Germline assignment: CDR1 SGHAT and CDR2 FQNNGV. CDR3 length: 19 amino acids. CDR3 nucleotide sequence: TGTGCCAGCAGCGCTAAGGGGGGACAGGGGGCAACATTATACAATGAGCAGTTCTTC. Its translation: CASSAKGGQGATLYNEQFF.

The chain has TRBV7-3 and TRBJ2-7, with 14 bases lining up with TRBD2. The V gene's germline CDR1 is SGHTA and CDR2 FQGTGA. The CDR3 loop spans 15 amino acids. V dropped 5 bases and J dropped 7; count of bases not matched to a gene: 7. CDR3 amino acids: CASSPGTSGSWEQYF. Here the CDR3 DNA reads TGTGCCAGCAGCCCCGGGACTAGCGGGAGTTGGGAGCAGTACTTC.

CDR3 region: CASSLGQSEKLFF. CDR3 sequence (DNA): TGTGCCAGCAGCTTAGGGCAGAGTGAAAAACTGTTTTTT. This chain uses TRBV7-9 with TRBJ1-4; no clear D gene. V dropped 1 base and J dropped 7 bases, with 7 bases sitting between them. The CDR3 runs to 13 residues. CDR1 is SEHNR, CDR2 FQNEAQ, per germline (reference sequence).